This TCR beta chain comes out of a study of blood T cell repertoires in COVID-19. Study background: The United States, Italy and Spain were the sources of the acute and convalescent COVID-19 samples.

Sequencing used immunoSEQ multiplex PCR; TCRdb keeps in-frame clones, though not all of them. This table holds 210,000 or so clones, approximately 80% found once. In terms of age and location, participants ranged from about 18 to 89 years and lived in approximately 26 US areas. After removal of 4 bases from V and 8 bases from J, the junction contained 8 bases not matched to a gene. The CDR3 has 14 amino acids. In germline, CDR1 is SNHLY, CDR2 FYNNEI. This clonotype was obtained from a woman aged 40-49 years with acute COVID-19. The sequencing sample was made of PBMCs or T cells enriched from blood (not recorded which). The V gene is TRBV2, the J gene TRBJ1-2; TRBD1 agrees at 9 bases. The CDR3 spells CASSVEQGAGGYTF. As DNA, the CDR3 is TGTGCCAGCAGTGTCGAACAGGGGGCAGGGGGCTACACCTTC.